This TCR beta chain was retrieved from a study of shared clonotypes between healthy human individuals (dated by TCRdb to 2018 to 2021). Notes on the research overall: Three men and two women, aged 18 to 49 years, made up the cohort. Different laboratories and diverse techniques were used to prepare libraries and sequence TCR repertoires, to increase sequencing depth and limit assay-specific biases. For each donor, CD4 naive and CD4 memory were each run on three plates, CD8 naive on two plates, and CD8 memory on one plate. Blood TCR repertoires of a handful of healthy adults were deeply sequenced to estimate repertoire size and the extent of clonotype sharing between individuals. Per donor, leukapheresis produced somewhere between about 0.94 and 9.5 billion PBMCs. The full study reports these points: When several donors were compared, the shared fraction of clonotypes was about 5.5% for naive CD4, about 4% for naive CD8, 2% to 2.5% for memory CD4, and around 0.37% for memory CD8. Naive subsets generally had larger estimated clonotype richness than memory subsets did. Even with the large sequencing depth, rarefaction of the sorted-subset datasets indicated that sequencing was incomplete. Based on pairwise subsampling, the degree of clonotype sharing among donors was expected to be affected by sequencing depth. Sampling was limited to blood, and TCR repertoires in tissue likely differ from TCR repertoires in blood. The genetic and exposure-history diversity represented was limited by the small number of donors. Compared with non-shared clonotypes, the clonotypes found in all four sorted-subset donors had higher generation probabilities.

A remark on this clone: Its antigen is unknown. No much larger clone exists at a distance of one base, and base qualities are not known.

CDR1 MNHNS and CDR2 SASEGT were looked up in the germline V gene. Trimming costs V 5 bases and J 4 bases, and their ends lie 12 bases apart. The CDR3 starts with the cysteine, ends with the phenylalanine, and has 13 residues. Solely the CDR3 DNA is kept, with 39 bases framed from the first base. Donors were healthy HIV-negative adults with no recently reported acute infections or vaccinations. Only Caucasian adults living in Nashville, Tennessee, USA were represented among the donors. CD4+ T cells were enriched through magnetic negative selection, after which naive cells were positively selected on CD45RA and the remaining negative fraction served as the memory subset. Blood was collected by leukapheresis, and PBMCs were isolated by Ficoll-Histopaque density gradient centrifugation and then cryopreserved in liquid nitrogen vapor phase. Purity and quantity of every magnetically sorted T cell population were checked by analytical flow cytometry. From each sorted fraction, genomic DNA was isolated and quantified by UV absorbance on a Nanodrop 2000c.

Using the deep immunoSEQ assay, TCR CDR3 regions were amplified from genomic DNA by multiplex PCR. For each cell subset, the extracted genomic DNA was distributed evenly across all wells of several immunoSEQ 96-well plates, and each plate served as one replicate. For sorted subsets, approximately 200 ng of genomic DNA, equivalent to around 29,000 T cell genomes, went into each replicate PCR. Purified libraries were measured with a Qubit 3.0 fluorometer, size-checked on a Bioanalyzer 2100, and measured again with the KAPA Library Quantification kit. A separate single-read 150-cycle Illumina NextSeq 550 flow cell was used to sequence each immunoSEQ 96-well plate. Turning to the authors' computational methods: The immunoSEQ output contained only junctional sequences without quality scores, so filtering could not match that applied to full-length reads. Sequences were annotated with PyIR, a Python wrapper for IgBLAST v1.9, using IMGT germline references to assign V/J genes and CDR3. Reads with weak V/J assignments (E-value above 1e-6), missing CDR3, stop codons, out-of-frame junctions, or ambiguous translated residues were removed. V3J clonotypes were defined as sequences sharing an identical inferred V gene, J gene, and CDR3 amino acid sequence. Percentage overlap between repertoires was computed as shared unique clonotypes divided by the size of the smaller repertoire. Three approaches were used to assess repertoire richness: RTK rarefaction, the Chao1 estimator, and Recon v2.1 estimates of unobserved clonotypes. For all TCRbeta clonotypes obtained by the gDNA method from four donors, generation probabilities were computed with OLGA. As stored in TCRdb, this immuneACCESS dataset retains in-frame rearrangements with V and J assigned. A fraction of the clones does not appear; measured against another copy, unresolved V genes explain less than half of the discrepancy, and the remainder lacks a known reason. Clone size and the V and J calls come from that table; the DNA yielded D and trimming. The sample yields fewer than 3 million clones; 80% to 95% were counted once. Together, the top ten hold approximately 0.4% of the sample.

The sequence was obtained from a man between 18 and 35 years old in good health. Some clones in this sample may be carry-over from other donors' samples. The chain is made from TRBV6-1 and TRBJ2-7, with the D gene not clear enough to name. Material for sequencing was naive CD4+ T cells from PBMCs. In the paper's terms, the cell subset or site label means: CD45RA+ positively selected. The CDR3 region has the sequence CASSLRGNYEQYF. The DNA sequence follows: TGTGCCAGCAGTTTGCGAGGTAATTACGAGCAGTACTTC.